A single sample is the source of the 29 T cell receptor beta chains below, sequenced in a study of post-analysis software for immune sequencing data. Study-level findings and limits: In patients, TRBV5-6, TRBV5-1 and TRBV20-1 belonged to five TRBV segments found more frequently than in controls.

No antigen has been assigned to these receptors. Unique molecular identifiers had been added to the TCR beta cDNA libraries. TCRdb re-derived calls from the PCR reads in MiXCR, one entry per CDR3 protein. The sample carries 800,000 to 950,000 distinct CDR3 sequences, under 70% recorded once. Sequencing was carried out using blood. These TCRs come from a girl under 18 with multiple sclerosis.

The genes are TRBV20-1 and TRBJ1-2; D may be TRBD1 (6 bases). V was trimmed by 2 bases and J by 6 bases, leaving 13 bases between them. The CDR3 loop spans 13 amino acids. CDR1 and CDR2 from the germline V gene are DFQATT and SNEGSKA (reference sequence). CDR3 DNA sequence: TGCAGTGCTAGATCGGTCCGGACAGATGGCTACACCTTC. It is translated as CSARSVRTDGYTF.

The chain joins TRBV20-1 to TRBJ1-5; the D gene is possibly TRBD1 (6 bases). Trimming removed 3 bases at V and 7 bases at J, with 19 bases between. This CDR3 has 15 amino acids. Germline V gene data show CDR1 as DFQATT and CDR2 as SNEGSKA (reference sequence). CDR3 bases: TGCAGTGCTAGGCAAGGAGGGGGTGGCAGACAGCCCCAGCATTTT. This translates into CSARQGGGGRQPQHF.

This clonotype occurred once. This chain joins TRBV9 and TRBJ2-1; 9 bases are shared with TRBD1. The V gene's germline CDR1 is SGDLS and CDR2 YYNGEE. V lost 3 bases to trimming and J lost 2 bases; unmatched junction nucleotides: 15. The CDR3 loop spans 19 amino acids. CDR3 residues: CASSARPGQGPPPYNEQFF. For the CDR3, the DNA is TGTGCCAGCAGCGCTCGCCCGGGACAGGGACCTCCGCCCTACAATGAGCAGTTCTTC.

Only one count was recorded for this clonotype. The chain combines TRBV7-9 with TRBJ2-5; D is possibly TRBD1 (6 bases). The CDR3 consists of 14 residues. V shed 1 base and J shed 11 bases, with 17 bases lying between them. From germline, CDR1 is SEHNR and CDR2 FQNEAQ (reference sequence). CDR3 bases: TGTGCCAGCAGCTTAGGACAGGAGACCGTCGGGCAGTACTTC. Protein sequence: CASSLGQETVGQYF.

This chain uses TRBV13 with TRBJ2-7; no clear D. V was clipped by 4 bases and J by 7 bases, with 11 bases between them. Germline V gene data show CDR1 as PRHDT and CDR2 as FYEKMQ (reference sequence). The CDR3 has 12 residues. The CDR3 reads CASSSMDGEQYF. The CDR3 DNA sequence: TGTGCCAGCAGCTCCATGGACGGGGAGCAGTACTTC.

The chain has TRBV30 and TRBJ2-1; D gene unclear. CDR3 size: 12 residues. V lost 3 bases to trimming and J lost 4 bases, with 7 bases between them. CDR1 is GTSNPN and CDR2 is SVGIG in the germline V gene (reference sequence). The DNA of the CDR3 is TGTGCCTGGAGCCTCCAATACAATGAGCAGTTCTTC. Protein sequence: CAWSLQYNEQFF.

V is TRBV5-5 and J is TRBJ2-2; TRBD2 aligns across 7 bases. V dropped 0 bases and J dropped 0; count of bases not matched to a gene: 8. This CDR3 is 18 amino acids long. Germline CDR1 is SGHKS and CDR2 is YYEKEE (reference sequence). Here the CDR3 reads CASSLAERAGANTGELFF. The CDR3 DNA reads as TGTGCCAGCAGCTTGGCGGAGAGGGCGGGGGCGAACACCGGGGAGCTGTTTTTT.

This sequence joins TRBV12-5 and TRBJ2-5; tentative D call: TRBD2 (5 bases). This CDR3 has 15 residues. V lost 6 bases and J 1 base, leaving 15 bases between the germline ends. CDR1 LGHNT and CDR2 FRNRAP come from the germline V gene. The CDR3 DNA reads TGTGCTAGTGGACCCGGGAAGCCCCGCCAAGAGACCCAGTACTTC. It codes for CASGPGKPRQETQYF.

This chain joins TRBV7-9 and TRBJ2-5, with D perhaps matching TRBD1 or TRBD2 (5 bases each). The CDR3 consists of 15 residues. Trimming took off 2 bases at V and 0 bases at J, with 10 bases between the two ends. Germline CDR1 reads SEHNR; CDR2 reads FQNEAQ (reference sequence). CDR3 DNA: TGTGCCAGCAGCTTAATGGGGGAACACCAAGAGACCCAGTACTTC. Its protein product is CASSLMGEHQETQYF.

There are a few counts of this clonotype. V is TRBV29-1 and J is TRBJ2-7; D is perhaps TRBD1 or TRBD2 (5 bases each). Germline-derived CDR1 and CDR2 are SQVTM and ANQGSEA. The V end lost 5 bases, the J end lost 2 bases, and 13 bases lay between the germline ends. The CDR3 runs 13 residues. CDR3 sequence reads: CSVRRDPTYEQYF. CDR3 sequence (DNA): TGCAGCGTTCGCAGGGACCCGACCTACGAGCAGTACTTC.

This clonotype has a single count. At one of its ends the junction is not consistent with the germline gene, which may arise from a read error. The rearrangement uses TRBV6-6 and TRBJ2-1; D is perhaps TRBD1 (5 bases). The length of the CDR3 is 13 residues. Germline assignment: CDR1 MNHNY and CDR2 SVGAGI (reference sequence). CDR3 loop: CTSSDSSYNEQFF. As DNA, the CDR3 is TGTACCAGCAGTGACAGCTCCTACAATGAGCAGTTCTTC.

This clonotype has a handful of counts. This chain connects TRBV7-9 to TRBJ2-1; TRBD1 is a possible D gene (6 bases). The CDR3 is 12 residues long. CDR1 is SEHNR, CDR2 FQNEAQ, per germline (reference sequence). V was trimmed by 1 base and J by 14 bases, leaving 12 bases between them. CDR3 in DNA: TGTGCCAGCAGCTTAGACCGGGACAAGGAGTTCTTC. Protein product: CASSLDRDKEFF.

This rearrangement joins TRBV18 to TRBJ2-3; the D gene could be TRBD1 or TRBD2 (5 bases each). Germline CDR1 is KGHSH and CDR2 is LQKENI. This CDR3 region has 16 residues. The V gene lost 3 bases and the J gene lost 3 bases, with 16 bases spanning the gap. CDR3: CASSPREGSRTDTQYF. The CDR3 DNA reads as TGTGCCAGCTCACCTAGAGAGGGGAGTAGGACAGATACGCAGTATTTT.

This clonotype has only a few counts. The chain recombines TRBV5-1 with TRBJ2-7; no definite D call. Trimming removed 5 bases at V and 2 bases at J, with 17 bases between. Germline V lookup: CDR1 SGHRS, CDR2 YFSETQ. The CDR3 is 15 residues long. CDR3: CASSVTLNEAYEQYF. The DNA of the CDR3 is TGCGCCAGCAGTGTCACTCTTAACGAGGCCTACGAGCAGTACTTC.

This clonotype was found once. This chain joins TRBV9 and TRBJ2-7; maybe TRBD2 (6 bases). The CDR3 length is 15 residues. Trimming pared 0 bases from V and 1 base from J, leaving 11 bases between. In germline, CDR1 is SGDLS, CDR2 YYNGEE. The CDR3 nucleotides are TGTGCCAGCAGCGTAGGAGACGGAGGGTCCTACGAGCAGTACTTC. Protein: CASSVGDGGSYEQYF.

The chain carries TRBV27 and TRBJ2-1; D possibly corresponds to TRBD2 (6 bases). V dropped 3 bases and J dropped 9 bases, with 15 bases sitting between them. The CDR3 totals 14 residues. The germline V gene has CDR1 MNHEY and CDR2 SMNVEV (reference sequence). This CDR3 reads CASSLEGVGGEQFF. In DNA, the CDR3 is TGTGCCAGCAGTTTGGAGGGAGTGGGTGGTGAGCAGTTCTTC.

This rearrangement joins TRBV20-1 to TRBJ2-7; 7 nucleotides align to TRBD1. Matching the DNA end better, TRBJ2-1 makes the J call doubtful. CDR3 length: 11 amino acids. CDR1 DFQATT and CDR2 SNEGSKA come from the germline V gene (reference sequence). The CDR3 sequence is CSVDRVGRQFF. CDR3 nucleotide sequence: TGCAGTGTTGACAGGGTTGGAAGGCAGTTCTTC.

A single count supports this clonotype. V and J are TRBV20-1 and TRBJ1-6; D not certain. The CDR3 runs to 14 residues. The germline gives CDR1 DFQATT, CDR2 SNEGSKA (reference sequence). Trimming pared 6 bases from V and 7 bases from J, leaving 16 bases between. In DNA, the CDR3 is TGCAGTGCCCCCATTACCCCGGGGAATTCACCCCTCCACTTT. Amino acid sequence: CSAPITPGNSPLHF.

This chain connects TRBV6-2 or TRBV6-3 to TRBJ2-1; D is perhaps TRBD2 (6 bases). The CDR3 sequence is 15 residues long. In germline, CDR1 is MNHEY, CDR2 SVGEGT. The ends were cut back, 11 bases at V and 4 bases at J, with 21 bases in the middle. This CDR3 is CAGRGGGTIYNEQFF. The CDR3 DNA sequence: TGTGCCGGCCGGGGCGGCGGGACGATTTACAATGAGCAGTTCTTC.

The chain combines TRBV12-3 or TRBV12-4 with TRBJ1-5; the D is unclear. The CDR3 contains 16 residues. Trimming left V 1 base short and J 2 bases short, with 12 bases between. CDR3 sequence (DNA): TGTGCCAGCAGTTTAGGGTCTGGCAGCCGCAATCAGCCCCAGCATTTT. Protein sequence: CASSLGSGSRNQPQHF.

V and J are TRBV10-2 and TRBJ1-5; 9 bases are shared with TRBD1. Germline trimming cut 2 bases from V and 3 bases from J; bases unmatched to any gene: 2. Germline-derived CDR1 and CDR2 are WSHSY and SAAADI. The CDR3 runs to 15 residues. The CDR3 DNA follows: TGCGCCAGCAGTGAGCTACAGGGGGCCAATCAGCCCCAGCATTTT. It specifies CASSELQGANQPQHF.

The chain recombines TRBV20-1 with TRBJ1-2, with TRBD1 matching 8 bases. CDR3 size: 12 residues. CDR1 is DFQATT and CDR2 is SNEGSKA in the germline V gene (reference sequence). The ends lost 7 bases at V and 7 bases at J; junction bases unmatched: 8. CDR3 region: CSVMQGAVGYTF. DNA for the CDR3: TGCAGTGTCATGCAGGGGGCGGTTGGCTACACCTTC.

J is TRBJ2-5 and V is TRBV14; possible D gene TRBD1, 6 bases. Germline-derived CDR1 and CDR2 are SGHDN and FVKESK. The CDR3 totals 15 residues. The germline V and J ends were trimmed by 1 base and 5 bases, with 14 bases remaining between them. The CDR3 sequence: CASSQGGTLGETQYF. DNA of the CDR3: TGTGCCAGCAGCCAAGGGGGGACACTCGGGGAGACCCAGTACTTC. Using reference TRBV14 and TRBJ2-5 for the parts outside the CDR3, the full variable domain is EAGVTQFPSHSVIEKGQTVTLRCDPISGHDNLYWYRRVMGKEIKFLLHFVKESKQDESGMPNNRFLAERTGGTYSTLKVQPAELEDSGVYFCASSQGGTLGETQYFGPGTRLLVL.

The V gene is TRBV20-1, the J gene TRBJ2-7, with D perhaps being TRBD1 or TRBD2 (6 bases each). In germline, CDR1 is DFQATT, CDR2 SNEGSKA (reference sequence). The CDR3 sequence is 15 residues long. Trimming cost V 1 base and J 4 bases, with 17 bases left between them. The CDR3: CSARADPGAGYEQYF. In DNA form, the CDR3 reads TGCAGTGCTAGAGCTGATCCGGGGGCGGGTTACGAGCAGTACTTC.

This clonotype was seen only a few times. Germline and junction disagree at one end, which may indicate a read error. This chain uses TRBV7-9 with TRBJ2-1; TRBD1 matches at 10 bases. The V gene's germline CDR1 is SEHNR and CDR2 FQNEAQ (reference sequence). This CDR3 region has 16 residues. DNA of the CDR3: TGTGACAGCAGCCCTCCTCCGGGGACAGGGGACAATGAGCAGTTCTTC. Protein sequence: CDSSPPPGTGDNEQFF. Using reference TRBV7-9 and TRBJ2-1 for the parts outside the CDR3, the full variable domain is DTGVSQNPRHKITKRGQNVTFRCDPISEHNRLYWYRQTLGQGPEFLTYFQNEAQLEKSRLLSDRFSAERPKGSFSTLEIQRTEQGDSAMYLCDSSPPPGTGDNEQFFGPGTRLTVL.

This clonotype was observed a few times. The chain has TRBV29-1 and TRBJ2-2, with D unclear. The CDR3 is 15 residues long. Trimming pared 2 bases from V and 1 base from J, leaving 11 bases between. Germline V lookup: CDR1 SQVTM, CDR2 ANQGSEA. The CDR3 protein is CSVESADRNTGELFF. The CDR3 DNA follows: TGCAGCGTTGAATCGGCGGACCGGAACACCGGGGAGCTGTTTTTT.

The chain employs TRBV9 and TRBJ2-7; the match to TRBD1 covers 8 bases. The ends lost 4 bases at V and 1 base at J; junction bases unmatched: 10. This CDR3 has 16 residues. Germline V lookup: CDR1 SGDLS, CDR2 YYNGEE. The CDR3 DNA follows: TGTGCCAGCAGCCCCCGTCCCGGGACAGGATCCTACGAGCAGTACTTC. Amino acid sequence: CASSPRPGTGSYEQYF.

This clonotype was seen more than once but under ten times. V gene TRBV29-1 combines with J gene TRBJ2-1; 9 nucleotides line up with TRBD2. Looked up from germline, CDR1 is SQVTM and CDR2 is ANQGSEA. The CDR3 runs 14 residues. V trimming: 6 bases; J trimming: 1 base; junction bases outside the gene matches: 4. The CDR3 reads CSVRTSESYNEQFF. CDR3 sequence (DNA): TGCAGCGTCAGGACTAGCGAGTCCTACAATGAGCAGTTCTTC.

About this clonotype: No conserved phenylalanine or tryptophan is present at the end of the CDR3, so a read error is the likely explanation. The chain combines TRBV6-1 with TRBJ2-3; 11 bases line up with TRBD2. The CDR3 sequence is 20 residues long. Germline assignment: CDR1 MNHNS and CDR2 SASEGT. The V segment lost 6 bases and the J segment 0 bases; nucleotides outside the gene matches: 17. CDR3 nucleotide sequence: TGTGCCAGCAGCCCACCCCCTCTCGGACTAGCGGGCTCTAGCACAGATACGCAGTATTCT. Translating gives CASSPPPLGLAGSSTDTQYS.